Listed below are T cell receptor beta chains from one sample, sequenced in a study of blood T cell repertoires in COVID-19. Only in-frame clones appear in the TCRdb table, and some are missing; sequencing was by immunoSEQ multiplex PCR. The sample includes tens of thousands of clones, approximately 79% of them seen just once. The specimen sequenced was peripheral blood. Every receptor here comes from a man in his sixties or seventies with COVID-19, enrolled during active disease. Each CDR3 is given with its conserved first and last residue.

v_call: TRBV11-2
j_call: TRBJ2-7
cdr3_aa: CASSLTSGTYEQYF

v_call: TRBV30
j_call: TRBJ2-3
cdr3_aa: CAWSPGLAGVSDTQYF

v_call: TRBV28
j_call: TRBJ1-1
cdr3_aa: CASSRGKLEAFF

v_call: TRBV6-5
j_call: TRBJ2-7
cdr3_aa: CASSYSSRRSTYEQYF

v_call: TRBV6-5
j_call: TRBJ1-6
cdr3_aa: CASSRDREVLPLHF

v_call: TRBV2
j_call: TRBJ2-1
cdr3_aa: CASSYTGGLNEQFF

v_call: TRBV18
j_call: TRBJ1-5
cdr3_aa: CASSPGTENQPQHF

v_call: TRBV2
j_call: TRBJ2-7
cdr3_aa: CASSSTQIGQGAGEQYF

v_call: TRBV5-5
j_call: TRBJ2-3
cdr3_aa: CASSLGTATDTQYF

v_call: TRBV28
j_call: TRBJ2-3
cdr3_aa: CASSAPGQGTDTQYF

v_call: TRBV27
j_call: TRBJ2-5
cdr3_aa: CASSPTPWTKETQYF

v_call: TRBV5-1
j_call: TRBJ1-1
cdr3_aa: CASSRLRNTEAFF

v_call: TRBV5-5
j_call: TRBJ2-7
cdr3_aa: CASGDSYEQYF

v_call: TRBV6-5
j_call: TRBJ2-1
cdr3_aa: CASNSVSEQFF

v_call: TRBV6-5
j_call: TRBJ1-4
cdr3_aa: CASNRQGAEKLFF

v_call: TRBV30
j_call: TRBJ2-3
cdr3_aa: CAWSEAGGRTDTQYF

v_call: TRBV7-2
j_call: TRBJ2-5
cdr3_aa: CASSLVPRQAQETQYF

v_call: TRBV19
j_call: TRBJ1-2
cdr3_aa: CASSMVGGRGYTF

v_call: TRBV29-1
j_call: TRBJ2-5
cdr3_aa: CSFLRGSTQETQYF

v_call: TRBV13
j_call: TRBJ1-3
cdr3_aa: CASSLFSSGNTIYF

v_call: TRBV24-1
j_call: TRBJ2-5
cdr3_aa: CATSDSLAYQETQYF

v_call: TRBV5-4
j_call: TRBJ1-1
cdr3_aa: CASSSQGRQTEAFF

v_call: TRBV18
j_call: TRBJ2-5
cdr3_aa: CASSPSLAGGPETQYF

v_call: TRBV12-5
j_call: TRBJ1-1
cdr3_aa: CASGRGASSEAFF

v_call: TRBV5-4
j_call: TRBJ2-7
cdr3_aa: CASSAGAGGRSYEQYF

v_call: TRBV5-6
j_call: TRBJ1-2
cdr3_aa: CASSLGTGRGGYTF

v_call: TRBV5-4
j_call: TRBJ2-5
cdr3_aa: CASSHTTGTFAKTQYF

v_call: TRBV18
j_call: TRBJ2-7
cdr3_aa: CASSPKLSGGAGGTSYYEQYF

v_call: TRBV5-1
j_call: TRBJ1-1
cdr3_aa: CASSSLAGLNTEAFF

v_call: TRBV5-5
j_call: TRBJ2-1
cdr3_aa: CASSLELADYNEQFF

v_call: TRBV5-1
j_call: TRBJ2-2
cdr3_aa: CASSFSGSNTGELFF

v_call: TRBV27
j_call: TRBJ2-2
cdr3_aa: CASSSLAGGNTGELFF

v_call: TRBV2
j_call: TRBJ2-1
cdr3_aa: CASSDGGASVGNEQFF

v_call: TRBV7-2
j_call: TRBJ1-1
cdr3_aa: CASSFDWGRAEAFF

v_call: TRBV2
j_call: TRBJ2-5
cdr3_aa: CASSLTARGETQYF

v_call: TRBV5-1
j_call: TRBJ1-2
cdr3_aa: CASSQTGTNYGYTF

v_call: TRBV9
j_call: TRBJ2-3
cdr3_aa: CASSVAGISTDTQYF

v_call: TRBV19
j_call: TRBJ2-7
cdr3_aa: CASSEGLAILYEQYF

v_call: TRBV18
j_call: TRBJ1-1
cdr3_aa: CASSPSKAGLKEAFF

v_call: TRBV5-4
j_call: TRBJ2-5
cdr3_aa: CASSLEVGGGETQYF

v_call: TRBV28
j_call: TRBJ2-3
cdr3_aa: CASRSGTSTDTQYF

v_call: TRBV3-1/TRBV3-2
j_call: TRBJ2-2
cdr3_aa: CASSQSDINTGELFF

v_call: TRBV25-1
j_call: TRBJ1-1
cdr3_aa: CASSEFPQGSLNTEAFF

v_call: TRBV28
j_call: TRBJ1-1
cdr3_aa: CASRETVMNTEAFF

v_call: TRBV4-1
j_call: TRBJ2-7
cdr3_aa: CASSQDGGKREGPSLGEQYF

v_call: TRBV7-9
j_call: TRBJ2-7
cdr3_aa: CASSLAGGRAVYEQYF

v_call: TRBV5-4
j_call: TRBJ2-5
cdr3_aa: CASSLGTSGEETQYF

v_call: TRBV5-1
j_call: TRBJ1-3
cdr3_aa: CASSLGTATGNTIYF

v_call: TRBV2
j_call: TRBJ1-5
cdr3_aa: CASSRDRGRGQPQHF

v_call: TRBV28
j_call: TRBJ1-1
cdr3_aa: CASRYNGGYTEAFF

v_call: TRBV5-4
j_call: TRBJ1-1
cdr3_aa: CASSLPGTNTEAFF

v_call: TRBV3-1/TRBV3-2
j_call: TRBJ1-1
cdr3_aa: CASSRDRGLGEAFF

v_call: TRBV12-3/TRBV12-4
j_call: TRBJ2-5
cdr3_aa: CASSLQGTQYF

v_call: TRBV5-4
j_call: TRBJ2-1
cdr3_aa: CASSRGTSQNNEQFF

v_call: TRBV7-8
j_call: TRBJ2-2
cdr3_aa: CASSYRRGIRNTGELFF

v_call: TRBV9
j_call: TRBJ1-3
cdr3_aa: CASSVGTGIAPSSGNTIYF

v_call: TRBV7-9
j_call: TRBJ1-2
cdr3_aa: CASSVMTGLMNYGYTF

v_call: TRBV3-1/TRBV3-2
j_call: TRBJ2-3
cdr3_aa: CASSLRTRLSDTQYF